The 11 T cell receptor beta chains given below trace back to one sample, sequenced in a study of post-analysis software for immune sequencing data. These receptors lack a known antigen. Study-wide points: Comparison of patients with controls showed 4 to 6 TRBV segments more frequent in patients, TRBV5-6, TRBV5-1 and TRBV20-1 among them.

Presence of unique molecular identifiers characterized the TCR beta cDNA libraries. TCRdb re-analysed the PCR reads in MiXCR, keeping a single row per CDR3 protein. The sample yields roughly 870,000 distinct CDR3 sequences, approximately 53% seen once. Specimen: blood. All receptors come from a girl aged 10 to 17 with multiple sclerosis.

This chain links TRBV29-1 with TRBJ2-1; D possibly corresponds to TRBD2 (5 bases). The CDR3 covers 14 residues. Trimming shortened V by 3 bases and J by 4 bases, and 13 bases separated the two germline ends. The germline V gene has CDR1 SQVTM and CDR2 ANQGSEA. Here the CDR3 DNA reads TGCAGCGTTGATCTCTTAGGAGGATACAATGAGCAGTTCTTC. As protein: CSVDLLGGYNEQFF.

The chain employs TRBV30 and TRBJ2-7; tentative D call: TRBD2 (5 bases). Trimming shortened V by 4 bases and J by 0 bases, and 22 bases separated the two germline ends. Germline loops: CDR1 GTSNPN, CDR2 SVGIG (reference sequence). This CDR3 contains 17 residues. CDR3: CAWIPPPLARNSYEQYF. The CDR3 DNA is TGTGCCTGGATCCCCCCCCCTTTAGCGCGGAACTCCTACGAGCAGTACTTC.

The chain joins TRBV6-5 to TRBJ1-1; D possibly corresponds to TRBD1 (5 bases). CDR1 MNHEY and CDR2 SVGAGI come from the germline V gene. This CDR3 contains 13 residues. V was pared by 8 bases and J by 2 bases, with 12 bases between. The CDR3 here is CASHYRFNTEAFF. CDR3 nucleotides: TGTGCCAGCCATTACAGGTTTAACACTGAAGCTTTCTTT.

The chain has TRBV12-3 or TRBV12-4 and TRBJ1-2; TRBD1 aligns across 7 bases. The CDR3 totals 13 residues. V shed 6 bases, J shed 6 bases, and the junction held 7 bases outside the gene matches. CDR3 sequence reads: CASRPDRANGYTF. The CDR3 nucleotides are TGTGCCAGCAGACCAGACAGGGCGAATGGCTACACCTTC.

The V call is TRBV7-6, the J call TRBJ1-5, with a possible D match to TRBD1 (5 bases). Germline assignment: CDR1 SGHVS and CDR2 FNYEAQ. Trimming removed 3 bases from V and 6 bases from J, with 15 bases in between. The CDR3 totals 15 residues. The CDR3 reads CASSLDNGPAQPQHF. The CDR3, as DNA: TGTGCCAGCAGCTTGGACAATGGGCCCGCTCAGCCCCAGCATTTT.

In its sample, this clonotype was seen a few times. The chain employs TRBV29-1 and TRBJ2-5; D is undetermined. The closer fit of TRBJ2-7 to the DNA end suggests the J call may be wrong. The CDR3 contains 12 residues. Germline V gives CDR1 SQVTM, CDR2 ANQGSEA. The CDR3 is CSVETSFYEQYF. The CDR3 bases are TGCAGCGTTGAAACGAGCTTCTACGAGCAGTACTTC.

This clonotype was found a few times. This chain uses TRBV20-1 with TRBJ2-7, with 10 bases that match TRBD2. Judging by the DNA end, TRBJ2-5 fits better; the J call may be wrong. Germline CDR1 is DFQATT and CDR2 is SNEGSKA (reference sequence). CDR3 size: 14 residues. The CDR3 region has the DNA TGCAGTGCTAGACTAGCGGGAGTTGAAGAGACCCAGTACTTC. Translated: CSARLAGVEETQYF.

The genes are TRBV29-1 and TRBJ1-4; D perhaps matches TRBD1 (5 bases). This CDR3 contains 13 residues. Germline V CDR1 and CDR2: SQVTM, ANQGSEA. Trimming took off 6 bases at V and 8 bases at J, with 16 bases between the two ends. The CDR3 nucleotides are TGCAGCGTGACCCGGGGGTTGCGGGAAAAACTGTTTTTT. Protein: CSVTRGLREKLFF.

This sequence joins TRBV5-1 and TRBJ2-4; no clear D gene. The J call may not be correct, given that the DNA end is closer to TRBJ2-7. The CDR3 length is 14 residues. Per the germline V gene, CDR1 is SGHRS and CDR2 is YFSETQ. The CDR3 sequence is CASSFRQEALEQYF. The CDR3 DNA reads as TGCGCCAGCAGCTTTCGGCAGGAAGCCCTCGAGCAGTACTTC.

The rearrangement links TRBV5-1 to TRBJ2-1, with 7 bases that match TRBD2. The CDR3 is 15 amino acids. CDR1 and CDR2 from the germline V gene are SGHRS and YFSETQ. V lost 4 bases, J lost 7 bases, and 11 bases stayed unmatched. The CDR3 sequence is CASSPIGGGRNEQFF. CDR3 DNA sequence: TGCGCCAGCAGCCCCATAGGCGGGGGTAGGAATGAGCAGTTCTTC.

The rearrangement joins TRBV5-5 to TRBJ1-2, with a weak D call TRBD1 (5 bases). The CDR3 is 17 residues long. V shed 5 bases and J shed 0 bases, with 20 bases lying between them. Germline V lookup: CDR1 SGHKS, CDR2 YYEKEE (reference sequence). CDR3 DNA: TGTGCCAGCAGACTTGGGGGACCGCAACCCGCTAACTATGGCTACACCTTC. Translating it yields CASRLGGPQPANYGYTF.